The rows below give T cell receptor beta chains drawn from one sample of a study of blood T cell repertoires in COVID-19. Data came from immunoSEQ multiplex PCR; TCRdb stores just in-frame clones and leaves some out. The sample records about 220,000 clones, 85% to 90% being singletons. Specimen: PBMCs or T cells enriched from blood (not recorded which). The receptors come from a woman in her fifties or sixties with acute COVID-19. Both conserved end residues are part of each CDR3. The order of the fields is D gene, clone size, V gene, J gene, CDR3 DNA, CDR3 protein. D genes are given only for firm matches. The size entry is marked missing in some rows and otherwise reads once, few, many or a size class.

TRBD1	-	TRBV5-1	TRBJ1-3	TGCGCCAGCCTGGGGACAGCGTTACCTCGGCACTCTGGAAACACCATATATTTT	CASLGTALPRHSGNTIYF
-	-	TRBV16	TRBJ2-4	TGTGCCAGCAGCCAATCGCGGAAGGCGGACATTCAGTACTTC	CASSQSRKADIQYF
TRBD2	-	TRBV10-3	TRBJ2-1	TGTGCCATCAGCCGACTAGCGGGAGTGGGGGAGCAGTTCTTC	CAISRLAGVGEQFF
-	-	TRBV6-1	TRBJ2-7	TGTGCCAGCAGTGAAGCGGGGGGGCCCGAGCAGTACTTC	CASSEAGGPEQYF
TRBD1	-	TRBV6-5	TRBJ1-1	TGTGCCAGCAGGGCGGGACAGGAAAGCACTGAAGCTTTCTTT	CASRAGQESTEAFF
-	-	TRBV2	TRBJ1-1	TGTGCCAGGGGGGGGGCCCACACCGATTATAACACTGAAGCTTTCTTT	CARGGAHTDYNTEAFF
TRBD1	-	TRBV6-5	TRBJ1-2	TGTGCCAGCAGTCTAGGGACAGGGGATGACTATGGCTACACCTTC	CASSLGTGDDYGYTF
TRBD1	-	TRBV2	TRBJ1-1	TGTGCCGGGGGGACAGTTTGGACTGAAGCTTTCTTT	CAGGTVWTEAFF
TRBD2	-	TRBV20-1	TRBJ2-3	TGCAGTGCGAGTGGTACTAGCGGTACAGATACGCAGTATTTT	CSASGTSGTDTQYF
-	-	TRBV28	TRBJ2-6	TGTGCCAGCAGTTTAACGCAGGGGCACTACTCTGGGGCCAACGTCCTGACTTTC	CASSLTQGHYSGANVLTF
-	-	TRBV9	TRBJ2-2	TGTGCCAGCAGCGAGGGGGAGGGGTACACCGGGGAGCTGTTTTTT	CASSEGEGYTGELFF
-	-	TRBV24-1	TRBJ2-1	TGTGCCACCAGTGATCCGTGGACAGATCACAATGAGCAGTTCTTC	CATSDPWTDHNEQFF
TRBD2	-	TRBV11-3	TRBJ2-2	TGTGCCAGCAGCTTAGCGGGAGGGCTTACCGGGGAGCTGTTTTTT	CASSLAGGLTGELFF
-	-	TRBV19	TRBJ1-5	TGTGCCAGTAGTTGGACAGTCAATCAGCCCCAGCATTTT	CASSWTVNQPQHF
-	-	TRBV6-5	TRBJ2-2	TGTGCCAGCAGCCGCTCGGGAGTGGGGGCCGGGGAGCTGTTTTTT	CASSRSGVGAGELFF
-	-	TRBV13	TRBJ1-1	TGTGCCAGCAGCCGGACGGGGGTAAGGGGCAACACTGAAGCTTTCTTT	CASSRTGVRGNTEAFF
TRBD2	-	TRBV28	TRBJ2-3	TGTGCCAGCAGCTCCGCGGGAGGGCAGTATTTT	CASSSAGGQYF
-	-	TRBV18	TRBJ2-1	TGTGCCAGCTCACCACAGTTAGCAAGGAGGTCGTACAATGAGCAGTTCTTC	CASSPQLARRSYNEQFF
-	once	TRBV6-1	TRBJ2-6	TGTGCCACCGAACGGGGGTTCTCTGGGGCCAACGTCCTGACTTTC	CATERGFSGANVLTF
-	-	TRBV7-9	TRBJ1-1	TGTGCCAGCAGCTTCCCAAACACTGAAGCTTTCTTT	CASSFPNTEAFF
TRBD2	once	TRBV24-1	TRBJ2-1	TGTGCCACCAGTGACGAACTAGCGGGAGGGAATGAGCAGTTCTTC	CATSDELAGGNEQFF
TRBD1	-	TRBV29-1	TRBJ1-1	TGCAGCGTGAAAACAGGGGAAGGAGACACTGAAGCTTTCTTT	CSVKTGEGDTEAFF
-	-	TRBV2	TRBJ2-7	TGTGCCAGCAGTGGAACGGGAGCCTACGAGCAGTACTTC	CASSGTGAYEQYF
TRBD1	-	TRBV2	TRBJ1-6	TGTGCCAGCAGGGGGACAGGGAACGCACCCCTCCACTTT	CASRGTGNAPLHF
-	-	TRBV28	TRBJ1-2	TGTGCCAGCAGTACACCCGGGGGGCCTCGCTATGGCTACACCTTC	CASSTPGGPRYGYTF
-	-	TRBV6-5	TRBJ2-7	TGTGCCAGCAGCTCCGAGGACAGAGCCTACGAGCAGTACTTC	CASSSEDRAYEQYF
TRBD1	-	TRBV28	TRBJ1-2	TGTGCCAGCAGCCCGGGACAGGGGGCATATGGCTACACCTTC	CASSPGQGAYGYTF
TRBD1	-	TRBV28	TRBJ1-3	TGTGCCAGCAGTTCGAGACAGGGGGCGAGTGGAAACACCATATATTTT	CASSSRQGASGNTIYF
-	-	TRBV28	TRBJ1-3	TGTGCCAGCAGTCGACCCCCCAGGGGCAACACCATATATTTT	CASSRPPRGNTIYF
-	-	TRBV9	TRBJ1-2	TGTGCCAGCAGCGTAGGTAAGAGCCTTCGTGTTGGCTACACCTTC	CASSVGKSLRVGYTF
TRBD1	few	TRBV28	TRBJ1-5	TGTGCCAGCAGGGCGCAGGGGGGCAATCAGCCCCAGCATTTT	CASRAQGGNQPQHF
-	-	TRBV28	TRBJ1-2	TGTGCCAGCAGTACCATGAGGTATGGCTACACCTTC	CASSTMRYGYTF
-	-	TRBV7-2	TRBJ2-3	TGTGCCAGCACCCCCACAGCCCCACGCACAGATACGCAGTATTTT	CASTPTAPRTDTQYF
-	-	TRBV12-3/TRBV12-4	TRBJ2-7	TGTGCCAGCAGTTTTTCTCGGGTCTACGAGCAGTACTTC	CASSFSRVYEQYF
-	few	TRBV27	TRBJ2-1	TGTGCCAGCAGTTTATCCCCGGACAGTTACAATGAGCAGTTCTTC	CASSLSPDSYNEQFF
TRBD2	-	TRBV4-1	TRBJ2-1	TGCGCCAGCAGCCAACCTACTAGCGGGAGGCAACATGAGCAGTTCTTC	CASSQPTSGRQHEQFF
-	few	TRBV12-5	TRBJ2-1	TGTGCTAGTGGTTTGTCGACTTCTTACAATGAGCAGTTCTTC	CASGLSTSYNEQFF
TRBD1	-	TRBV6-6	TRBJ1-6	TGTGCCAGCAGTCTAGGGGGCCCGGGGACAGGATATTATAATTCACCCCTCCACTTT	CASSLGGPGTGYYNSPLHF
TRBD2	-	TRBV3-1/TRBV3-2	TRBJ2-1	TGTGCCAGCAGCCCCCTTAAGACTAGCGGAGCCTACAATGAGCAGTTCTTC	CASSPLKTSGAYNEQFF
TRBD2	-	TRBV7-2	TRBJ2-5	TGTGCCAGCAGCTTAGCACTAGCGGGAATAGAGACCCAGTACTTC	CASSLALAGIETQYF
-	-	TRBV28	TRBJ1-5	TGTGCCAGCAGGTTAATGAGCCTCCCTAATCAGCCCCAGCATTTT	CASRLMSLPNQPQHF
-	once	TRBV29-1	TRBJ2-3	TGCAGCGTTGATAAACTAGCAGGATCAGATACGCAGTATTTT	CSVDKLAGSDTQYF
-	-	TRBV5-4	TRBJ1-2	TGTGCCAGCAGCTTGGAGTCCGGGAGCTATGGCTACACCTTC	CASSLESGSYGYTF
TRBD1	-	TRBV2	TRBJ1-1	TGTGCCAGCACCGGACAGGGGTTGACTGAAGCTTTCTTT	CASTGQGLTEAFF
TRBD1	-	TRBV7-8	TRBJ1-1	TGTGCCAGCAGCTTTGGAGGGGGCCCTTCGCCTGAAGCTTTCTTT	CASSFGGGPSPEAFF
-	-	TRBV5-6	TRBJ2-7	TGTGCCAGCAGCTTGACCAGCTACGAGCAGTACTTC	CASSLTSYEQYF
-	-	TRBV7-9	TRBJ1-3	TGTGCCAGCAGTCAGGGGCTCTCTGGAAACACCATATATTTT	CASSQGLSGNTIYF
TRBD1	-	TRBV18	TRBJ1-2	TGTGCCAGCTCAGCCCGGGACAGGGGAAACTATGGCTACACCTTC	CASSARDRGNYGYTF
TRBD2	-	TRBV5-4	TRBJ2-3	TGTGCCAGCAGCCCGGGACTAGCGGGAGGAGGGGCCACAGATACGCAGTATTTT	CASSPGLAGGGATDTQYF
TRBD1	-	TRBV7-7	TRBJ2-1	TGTGCCAGCAGCTTAGGGGTCGTGGGACAGGAGAATGAGCAGTTCTTC	CASSLGVVGQENEQFF
-	-	TRBV5-8	TRBJ1-4	TGTGCCAGCAGCTTGTACGCTGGGGAGAGCCCTTATGAAAAACTGTTTTTT	CASSLYAGESPYEKLFF
TRBD1	-	TRBV28	TRBJ2-1	TGTGCCAGCAGTTTGGGCGGGACAGGGAACGATGAGCAGTTCTTC	CASSLGGTGNDEQFF
-	few	TRBV28	TRBJ1-2	TGTGCCAGCAGGCAGCCGGGGGGACCTCTTAACTATGGCTACACCTTC	CASRQPGGPLNYGYTF
TRBD1	-	TRBV5-6	TRBJ2-7	TGTGCCAGCAGCTTGTCCCCAGGGGGCTACGAGCAGTACTTC	CASSLSPGGYEQYF